This TCR beta chain was identified in a study of CD8 T cells in Susac syndrome. The wider study: Susac syndrome patients were untreated, on corticosteroids with some adding intravenous immunoglobulin, or on intravenous immunoglobulin only. Whole-study findings and limits: In Susac syndrome, CD8+ expansion was highest in TEMRA and active disease.

CDR3 length equals 14 residues. The V gene lost 4 bases and the J gene lost 6 bases, with 13 bases spanning the gap. Germline V gene data show CDR1 as MNHEY and CDR2 as SMNVEV (reference sequence). With random hexamers, roughly 0.5 to 1 ug RNA was reverse transcribed. TCRdb re-analysed the immunoSEQ multiplex PCR reads in MiXCR, keeping a single row per CDR3 protein. The table shows around 170,000 distinct CDR3 sequences, with around 95% occurring only once. As regards this clonotype: Its target is unknown.

The chain recombines TRBV27 with TRBJ2-1; D gene uncertain. Sequencing was performed on CD8+ T cells from PBMCs. The source of this sequence is a human donor with Susac syndrome. CDR3 in amino acids: CASSSRSSPNEQFF. The CDR3 DNA is TGTGCCAGCAGTTCTAGAAGCAGTCCCAATGAGCAGTTCTTC.